Following are 27 T cell receptor beta chains from one sample sequenced in a study of T cell responses to AZD1222 COVID-19 vaccine. Sequencing used immunoSEQ multiplex PCR; TCRdb keeps in-frame clones, though not all of them. The table includes around 83,000 clones, less than 95% detected once. Sample: peripheral blood, taken 28 days after the second AZD1222 dose. The receptors stem from an adult who received the AZD1222 COVID-19 vaccine.

This chain links TRBV3-1 (or the pseudogene TRBV3-2) with TRBJ1-2; 7 bases map to TRBD1. This CDR3 has 13 amino acids. The germline V gene encodes CDR1 LGHDT and CDR2 YNNKEL (reference sequence). V was clipped by 10 bases and J by 4 bases; unmatched bases: 9. The CDR3, as DNA: TGTGCCACCACCGAGACAGGGCGCTATGGCTACACCTTC. It translates to CATTETGRYGYTF.

This chain connects TRBV18 to TRBJ1-1; D call uncertain. CDR1 is KGHSH, CDR2 LQKENI, per germline. V lost 2 bases and J lost 2, with 15 bases in between. This CDR3 has 16 residues. The CDR3 loop is CASSPFLPTENTEAFF. CDR3 sequence (DNA): TGTGCCAGCTCACCATTTCTCCCAACGGAAAACACTGAAGCTTTCTTT.

This chain uses TRBV7-2 with TRBJ2-7; 8 nucleotides agree with TRBD2. Germline V gene sequence: CDR1 SGHTA, CDR2 FQGNSA. This CDR3 is built from 12 residues. J lost 10 bases, V lost 2 bases, and 4 bases had no gene match. CDR3 nucleotides: TGTGCCAGCAGCTTAACCGGGGGGGGACAGTACTTC. It codes for CASSLTGGGQYF.

V usage is TRBV18 and J usage is TRBJ2-1; TRBD1 aligns across 8 bases. With 5 bases clipped from V and 4 bases from J, the junction kept 7 bases outside the gene matches. Germline CDR1 and CDR2: KGHSH and LQKENI. This CDR3 has 15 residues. CDR3 DNA: TGTGCCAGCTCATTCGGGACAGGAGTATACAATGAGCAGTTCTTC. The encoded protein is CASSFGTGVYNEQFF.

J is TRBJ2-7 and V is TRBV3-1 (or the pseudogene TRBV3-2); 9 nucleotides line up with TRBD1. CDR1 is LGHDT and CDR2 is YNNKEL in the germline V gene (reference sequence). V was clipped by 2 bases and J by 5 bases; unmatched bases: 7. The CDR3 covers 15 residues. Here the CDR3 reads CASSQLGTGMDEQYF. DNA for the CDR3: TGTGCCAGCAGCCAACTAGGGACAGGGATGGACGAGCAGTACTTC.

The chain couples TRBV6-6 to TRBJ2-3; the match to TRBD2 covers 8 bases. The CDR3 is 16 residues long. Per germline, CDR1 MNHNY and CDR2 SVGAGI (reference sequence). V gave up 5 bases and J gave up 4 bases; unmatched junction bases: 11. This CDR3 is CASSVDGRGGSDTQYF. The CDR3, as DNA: TGTGCCAGCAGTGTCGACGGTCGGGGGGGATCAGATACGCAGTATTTT.

This clone was seen more than once but under ten times. V gene TRBV4-3 combines with J gene TRBJ2-7; 9 bases fit TRBD2. CDR3 size: 14 residues. Germline trimming cut 3 bases from V and 12 bases from J; bases unmatched to any gene: 12. Germline V CDR1 and CDR2: LGHNA, YSLEER. The CDR3 DNA follows: TGCGCCAGCAGCCAGACAACAAATAGCGGGGGACCGTACTTC. Its protein product is CASSQTTNSGGPYF.

The chain is built from TRBV6-2 or TRBV6-3 and TRBJ2-5; 9 bases are a match to TRBD1. The V segment lost 2 bases and the J segment 4 bases; nucleotides outside the gene matches: 5. Germline values: CDR1 MNHEY, CDR2 SVGEGT. The CDR3 runs to 15 residues. In DNA form, the CDR3 reads TGTGCCAGCAGTTACGCGAGACAGGGGGGAGAGACCCAGTACTTC. As protein: CASSYARQGGETQYF.

The gene calls are TRBV7-2 and TRBJ2-7; 7 bases match TRBD1. The CDR3 is made up of 13 amino acids. Trimming removed 5 bases from V and 7 bases from J; junction bases left unmatched: 8. Germline lookup yields CDR1 SGHTA and CDR2 FQGNSA. CDR3 protein: CASSIRGGGEQYF. The CDR3 region has the DNA TGTGCCAGCAGCATCCGAGGGGGCGGAGAGCAGTACTTC.

The CDR3: CAWSPGGNQPQHF. In DNA form, the CDR3 reads TGTGCCTGGAGTCCAGGGGGCAATCAGCCCCAGCATTTT. This chain uses TRBV30 with TRBJ1-5; the D gene is possibly TRBD1 (6 bases). This CDR3 has 13 residues. The V gene's germline CDR1 is GTSNPN and CDR2 SVGIG (reference sequence). The V and J ends lost 2 bases and 2 bases respectively, with 7 bases between them.

The chain combines TRBV5-6 with TRBJ1-2; the match to TRBD1 covers 7 bases. This CDR3 is 15 amino acids long. Germline V gene lookup returns CDR1 SGHDT and CDR2 YYEEEE. V was clipped by 4 bases and J by 5 bases; unmatched bases: 11. DNA for the CDR3: TGTGCCAGCAGCCCAGGGGGGTACAGGTCTTATGGCTACACCTTC. Translated: CASSPGGYRSYGYTF.

This sequence joins TRBV9 and TRBJ2-2; 7 nucleotides match TRBD1. The CDR3 consists of 13 residues. V was pared by 3 bases and J by 7 bases, with 3 bases of the junction left unmatched. Germline CDR1 is SGDLS and CDR2 is YYNGEE. In DNA, the CDR3 is TGTGCCAGCAGCGCACAGGGGTACGGGGAGCTGTTTTTT. It encodes CASSAQGYGELFF.

This clone was seen more than once but under ten times. The chain has TRBV15 and TRBJ1-2, with 8 bases identical to TRBD1. This CDR3 comprises 18 residues. V lost 0 bases to trimming and J lost 5 bases; unmatched junction nucleotides: 14. In germline, CDR1 is LNHNV, CDR2 YYDKDF (reference sequence). The CDR3 DNA reads TGTGCCACCAGCAGAGAGATCGGGGACAGGTCGGGTGGGTATGGCTACACCTTC. This translates into CATSREIGDRSGGYGYTF.

This clone was counted between two and nine times. The chain is built from TRBV20-1 and TRBJ2-3; D is unresolved. The V end lost 2 bases, the J end lost 4 bases, and 1 base lay between the germline ends. Germline values: CDR1 DFQATT, CDR2 SNEGSKA (reference sequence). This CDR3 contains 10 residues. This chain's CDR3 is CSARPDTQYF. CDR3 DNA sequence: TGCAGTGCTAGACCAGATACGCAGTATTTT.

V is TRBV6-5 and J is TRBJ1-2; 7 bases are a match to TRBD1. The ends lost 5 bases at V and 4 bases at J; junction bases unmatched: 7. This CDR3 contains 14 residues. Germline V lookup: CDR1 MNHEY, CDR2 SVGAGI. CDR3 sequence reads: CASSTTGTAYGYTF. The CDR3 DNA sequence: TGTGCCAGCAGTACCACCGGGACAGCCTATGGCTACACCTTC.

V gene TRBV4-3 combines with J gene TRBJ1-2; 8 bases match TRBD1. Trimming at V came to 4 bases and at J to 5 bases, leaving 6 bases not matched to a gene. The CDR3 has 14 residues. The germline gives CDR1 LGHNA, CDR2 YSLEER. CDR3 amino acids: CASSRDRQSYGYTF. Here the CDR3 DNA reads TGCGCCAGCAGCCGGGACAGGCAGAGTTATGGCTACACCTTC.

The CDR3 sequence: CASSLYGQGFFF. The CDR3 nucleotides are TGTGCCAGCAGCTTGTATGGACAGGGGTTCTTCTTT. V gene TRBV11-2 combines with J gene TRBJ1-1; 9 positions agree with TRBD1. The CDR3 runs 12 residues. With V trimmed by 3 bases and J by 14 bases, 7 bases remained unmatched. The germline V gene encodes CDR1 SGHAT and CDR2 FQNNGV.

The chain employs TRBV5-1 and TRBJ2-2; tentatively, D is TRBD1 or TRBD2 (5 bases each). V was shortened by 0 bases and J by 4 bases, with 10 bases between the two germline ends. Germline lookup yields CDR1 SGHRS and CDR2 YFSETQ. The CDR3 extends over 15 amino acids. The CDR3 spells CASSLVQGPTGELFF. CDR3 coding DNA: TGCGCCAGCAGCTTGGTGCAGGGACCCACCGGGGAGCTGTTTTTT.

This clone was observed a single time. The rearrangement links TRBV14 to TRBJ2-2; no reliable D call. Trimming pared 6 bases from V and 2 bases from J, leaving 10 bases between. The V gene's germline CDR1 is SGHDN and CDR2 FVKESK. The CDR3 runs 14 residues. Here the CDR3 DNA reads TGTGCCAGCAGTTCTCTGACAAACACCGGGGAGCTGTTTTTT. Translated: CASSSLTNTGELFF.

In this sample, this clone turned up once. This sequence joins TRBV2 and TRBJ1-2; tentative D call: TRBD1 (6 bases). Germline CDR1 reads SNHLY; CDR2 reads FYNNEI. V gave up 0 bases and J gave up 5 bases, with 13 bases separating them. There are 15 residues in the CDR3. The CDR3 is CASSEAPGTTYGYTF. CDR3 DNA sequence: TGTGCCAGCAGTGAAGCTCCCGGGACAACATATGGCTACACCTTC.

The chain carries TRBV14 and TRBJ1-2; TRBD1 might be the D (6 bases). Trimming took off 0 bases at V and 2 bases at J, with 19 bases between the two ends. CDR3 length: 18 residues. Germline V gene data show CDR1 as SGHDN and CDR2 as FVKESK. Written as DNA, the CDR3 is TGTGCCAGCAGCCAAGATCTTATGGGGGCCCTATGGAACTATGGCTACACCTTC. This encodes CASSQDLMGALWNYGYTF.

This sequence joins TRBV19 and TRBJ1-2; no clear D gene. Germline V gene lookup returns CDR1 LNHDA and CDR2 SQIVND (reference sequence). This CDR3 is built from 14 residues. V dropped 3 bases and J dropped 6 bases, with 14 bases sitting between them. The CDR3 bases are TGTGCCAGTAGTATGCGGGCAGGCCCCCATGGCTACACCTTC. Protein sequence: CASSMRAGPHGYTF.

The chain uses TRBV14 and TRBJ1-4; D remains unclear. The CDR3 runs to 15 residues. CDR1 and CDR2 (germline): SGHDN, FVKESK. V was trimmed by 4 bases and J by 10 bases, leaving 19 bases between them. CDR3 nucleotides: TGTGCCAGCAGCCTAAACAAAGGATCCGTGGGAAAACTGTTTTTT. Encoded protein: CASSLNKGSVGKLFF.

The chain couples TRBV7-8 to TRBJ2-7, with D perhaps matching TRBD2 (7 bases). The CDR3 length is 16 residues. The germline V gene encodes CDR1 SGHVS and CDR2 FQNEAQ. V dropped 2 bases and J dropped 5 bases, with 19 bases sitting between them. CDR3 bases: TGTGCCAGCAGCTTATTCCCCAGGGGCGGGGGCGACGAGCAGTACTTC. It is translated as CASSLFPRGGGDEQYF.

This clone was picked up a small number of times. The gene calls are TRBV7-9 and TRBJ2-7, with a tentative D call TRBD1 (5 bases). CDR3 length: 15 residues. Trimming took 5 bases from V and 3 from J, leaving 17 bases between them. The V gene's germline CDR1 is SEHNR and CDR2 FQNEAQ (reference sequence). DNA for the CDR3: TGTGCCAGCAGCCCCCCTTTCAGGGAAGGCTACGAGCAGTACTTC. This translates into CASSPPFREGYEQYF.

The chain joins TRBV24-1 to TRBJ1-3, with TRBD1 identical over 8 bases. Germline CDR1 and CDR2: KGHDR and SFDVKD. V lost 4 bases, J lost 0 bases, and 10 bases stayed unmatched. This CDR3 region has 18 residues. The CDR3 nucleotides read TGTGCCACCAGTGAGAACCCTCAGGGGGCCTTCTCTGGAAACACCATATATTTT. Its translation: CATSENPQGAFSGNTIYF.

This clone has just a few counts. J is TRBJ1-2 and V is TRBV11-2; D is ambiguous. The CDR3 has 14 residues. Trimming removed 0 bases at V and 8 bases at J, with 13 bases between. Germline CDR1 SGHAT, CDR2 FQNNGV. The CDR3 protein is CASSLEWATEGYTF. The CDR3, as DNA: TGTGCCAGCAGCTTAGAATGGGCCACGGAGGGCTACACCTTC.